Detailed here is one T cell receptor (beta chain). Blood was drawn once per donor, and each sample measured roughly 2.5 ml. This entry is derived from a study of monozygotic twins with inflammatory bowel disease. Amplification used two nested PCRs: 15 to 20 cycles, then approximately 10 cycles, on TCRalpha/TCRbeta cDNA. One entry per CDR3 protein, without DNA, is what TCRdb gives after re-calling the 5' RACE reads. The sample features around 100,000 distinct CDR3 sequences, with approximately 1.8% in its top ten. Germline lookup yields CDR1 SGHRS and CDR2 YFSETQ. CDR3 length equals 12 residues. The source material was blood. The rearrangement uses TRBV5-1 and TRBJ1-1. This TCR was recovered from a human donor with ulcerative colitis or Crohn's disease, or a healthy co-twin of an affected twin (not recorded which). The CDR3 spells CASSRTNTEAFF. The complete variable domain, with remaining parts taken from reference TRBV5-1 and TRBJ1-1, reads KAGVTQTPRYLIKTRGQQVTLSCSPISGHRSVSWYQQTPGQGLQFLFEYFSETQRNKGNFPGRFSGRQFSNSRSEMNVSTLELGDSALYLCASSRTNTEAFFGQGTRLTVV.